This entry lists 32 T cell receptor beta chains sequenced from one sample in a study of identical twins. A single record per CDR3 protein comes from TCRdb applying MiXCR to the 5' RACE reads. The sample comprises some 660,000 distinct CDR3 sequences, under 9% of which are singletons, and roughly 0.97% rests with the top ten. The same data also contributed to another study, on yellow fever vaccine responses in identical twins.

Material: PBMCs. These receptors were obtained from a woman aged 18-29 years in good health.

This clonotype was seen only a few times. The chain carries TRBV2 and TRBJ2-5, with D perhaps TRBD2 (5 bases). The CDR3 covers 14 residues. Germline lookup yields CDR1 SNHLY and CDR2 FYNNEI. V was shortened by 7 bases and J by 1 base, with 13 bases between the two germline ends. The CDR3, as DNA: TGTGCCAGCACAAGTACTAGATTCCAAGAGACCCAGTACTTC. Protein product: CASTSTRFQETQYF.

This clonotype was counted between two and nine times. A much bigger clone sits one base away, suggesting this may be a read error. The chain combines TRBV6-5 with TRBJ2-3; D gene uncertain. Per the germline V gene, CDR1 is MNHEY and CDR2 is SVGAGI. The CDR3 contains 12 residues. Trimming took off 2 bases at V and 4 bases at J, with 4 bases between the two ends. The CDR3 sequence is CASSYGPDTQYF. CDR3 nucleotides: TGTGCCAGCAGTTACGGTCCAGATACGCAGTATTTT.

This clonotype was counted many times. One end of the junction is discordant with germline, which a read error may explain. The CDR3 region has the DNA TGTGCCAGCAGTTTCGGGGGGGGTGATTTGGATTTT. Translated: CASSFGGGDLDF. This chain joins TRBV12-3 or TRBV12-4 and TRBJ1-5; weak D call: TRBD1 (5 bases). CDR3 length equals 12 residues.

The V call is TRBV27, the J call TRBJ2-1; a possible D gene is TRBD2 (6 bases). This CDR3 region has 16 residues. Per the germline V gene, CDR1 is MNHEY and CDR2 is SMNVEV (reference sequence). V shed 8 bases and J shed 7 bases, with 24 bases lying between them. In DNA, the CDR3 is TGTGCCAGCCCTTTATCGGGACTCCTTGAGGGGAATGAGCAGTTCTTC. Translated, it gives CASPLSGLLEGNEQFF.

In this sample, this clonotype turned up a few times. V usage is TRBV20-1 and J usage is TRBJ2-7; D remains unclear. Germline CDR1 DFQATT, CDR2 SNEGSKA (reference sequence). The CDR3 consists of 15 residues. Trimming took 0 bases from V and 0 from J, leaving 12 bases between them. CDR3 in amino acids: CSARDLGESSYEQYF. The CDR3 DNA is TGCAGTGCTAGAGATTTGGGCGAGAGCTCCTACGAGCAGTACTTC.

V gene TRBV7-9 combines with J gene TRBJ1-1; TRBD1 is a possible D gene (6 bases). CDR1 is SEHNR, CDR2 FQNEAQ, per germline (reference sequence). The CDR3 is 17 amino acids. The V and J ends lost 2 bases and 6 bases respectively, with 22 bases between them. The CDR3: CASSLSVYEGVVAEAFF. The CDR3 region has the DNA TGTGCCAGCAGCTTATCAGTGTACGAGGGGGTGGTGGCTGAAGCTTTCTTT.

The CDR3 sequence: CAWSRWDRVGSEAFF. CDR3 DNA: TGTGCCTGGAGTCGTTGGGACAGGGTCGGGTCTGAAGCTTTCTTT. The chain employs TRBV30 and TRBJ1-1; the match to TRBD1 covers 9 bases. Germline V gene data show CDR1 as GTSNPN and CDR2 as SVGIG (reference sequence). The CDR3 extends over 15 amino acids. J lost 6 bases, V lost 2 bases, and 10 bases had no gene match. The full variable domain, completed using reference TRBV30 and TRBJ1-1, is SQTIHQWPATLVQPVGSPLSLECTVEGTSNPNLYWYRQAAGRGLQLLFYSVGIGQISSEVPQNLSASRPQDRQFILSSKKLLLSDSGFYLCAWSRWDRVGSEAFFGQGTRLTVV.

The V gene is TRBV24-1, the J gene TRBJ2-3, with D perhaps assigned TRBD1 or TRBD2 (5 bases each). The CDR3 covers 13 residues. Germline CDR1 KGHDR, CDR2 SFDVKD. V gave up 8 bases and J gave up 2 bases, with 10 bases separating them. This CDR3 is CATTGPNTDTQYF. In nucleotides, the CDR3 is TGTGCCACCACGGGACCAAACACAGATACGCAGTATTTT.

The chain carries TRBV12-3 or TRBV12-4 and TRBJ1-4; 9 nucleotides line up with TRBD1. The CDR3 is 16 amino acids. With 4 bases clipped from V and 8 bases from J, the junction kept 11 bases outside the gene matches. Written as DNA, the CDR3 is TGTGCCAGCAGTTCAAACAGGGGGCCGCTCGGAGAAAAACTGTTTTTT. Encoded protein: CASSSNRGPLGEKLFF.

This sequence joins TRBV15 and TRBJ2-7; 9 bases align to TRBD1. The junction had 10 bases not matched to a gene; V was cut back by 6 bases and J by 4 bases. Looked up from germline, CDR1 is LNHNV and CDR2 is YYDKDF (reference sequence). The CDR3 contains 15 residues. In nucleotides, the CDR3 is TGTGCCACCAGAAGGCCGGGACAGGGAACGTACGAGCAGTACTTC. It yields the protein CATRRPGQGTYEQYF.

This clonotype appeared many times. This chain uses TRBV28 with TRBJ2-7, with TRBD2 matching over 9 bases. Germline V gene sequence: CDR1 MDHEN, CDR2 SYDVKM. The CDR3 spans 12 residues. Trimming cost V 8 bases and J 12 bases; bases outside gene matches: 11. The DNA of the CDR3 is TGTGCCAGCTCGGACCTCCGGGGACTAGCGTACTTC. Amino acid sequence: CASSDLRGLAYF.

This sequence joins TRBV12-3 or TRBV12-4 and TRBJ2-7; TRBD2 might be the D (6 bases). The V and J ends lost 5 bases and 7 bases respectively, with 15 bases between them. The CDR3 has 13 residues. CDR3 coding DNA: TGTGCCAGCAGTGGGACTCTTTTTAGTGAGCAGTACTTC. Amino acids: CASSGTLFSEQYF.

The chain couples TRBV14 to TRBJ2-1; 10 nucleotides match TRBD2. The germline V gene has CDR1 SGHDN and CDR2 FVKESK. V was clipped by 5 bases and J by 4 bases; unmatched bases: 5. CDR3 length: 15 residues. Here the CDR3 reads CASSALAGLYNEQFF. CDR3 nucleotides: TGTGCCAGCAGCGCACTAGCGGGGTTATACAATGAGCAGTTCTTC. Full variable domain (remainder filled in from reference TRBV14 and TRBJ2-1): EAGVTQFPSHSVIEKGQTVTLRCDPISGHDNLYWYRRVMGKEIKFLLHFVKESKQDESGMPNNRFLAERTGGTYSTLKVQPAELEDSGVYFCASSALAGLYNEQFFGPGTRLTVL.

The chain combines TRBV4-3 with TRBJ2-1; 13 bases fit TRBD2. V trimming: 0 bases; J trimming: 14 bases; junction bases outside the gene matches: 7. Germline lookup yields CDR1 LGHNA and CDR2 YSLEER. This CDR3 spans 15 amino acids. This chain's CDR3 is CASSQDEGLAGEKFF. CDR3 DNA: TGCGCCAGCAGCCAAGATGAAGGACTAGCGGGAGAAAAGTTCTTC.

This clonotype was found a few times. The chain couples TRBV27 to TRBJ2-1; D is ambiguous. Germline V lookup: CDR1 MNHEY, CDR2 SMNVEV (reference sequence). The CDR3 extends over 13 amino acids. The germline V and J ends were trimmed by 8 bases and 4 bases, with 12 bases remaining between them. CDR3 DNA sequence: TGTGCCAGCGGAATTTCAGAGTACAATGAGCAGTTCTTC. Translated, it gives CASGISEYNEQFF.

This clonotype was recorded at least ten times. The chain has TRBV7-9 and TRBJ2-2; D not certain. Trimming removed 6 bases at V and 3 bases at J, with 5 bases between. Germline V gene data show CDR1 as SEHNR and CDR2 as FQNEAQ (reference sequence). The CDR3 sequence is 12 residues long. The CDR3 is CASSDYTGELFF. The CDR3 nucleotides read TGTGCCAGCAGTGACTACACCGGGGAGCTGTTTTTT.

This clonotype was observed a few times. This chain joins TRBV5-1 and TRBJ2-3; 10 bases are a match to TRBD2. CDR1 is SGHRS, CDR2 YFSETQ, per germline. The CDR3 has 16 amino acids. The ends lost 1 base at V and 4 bases at J; junction bases unmatched: 6. This CDR3 reads CASSLQLAGSADTQYF. CDR3 nucleotides: TGCGCCAGCAGCTTGCAACTAGCGGGGAGCGCAGATACGCAGTATTTT.

This chain joins TRBV6-2 or TRBV6-3 and TRBJ1-1; 10 bases map to TRBD1. CDR3 size: 15 residues. After removal of 6 bases from V and 4 bases from J, the junction contained 8 bases not matched to a gene. Germline V CDR1 and CDR2: MNHEY, SVGEGT. CDR3 region: CASSKDRGLGTEAFF. The CDR3 coding sequence is TGTGCCAGCAGCAAAGACAGGGGGCTGGGCACTGAAGCTTTCTTT.

J is TRBJ1-6 and V is TRBV12-3 or TRBV12-4, with unresolved D. CDR3 size: 13 residues. Trimming took 5 bases from V and 5 from J, leaving 7 bases between them. This CDR3 is CASSTLDNSPLHF. The CDR3 DNA reads TGTGCCAGCAGTACTCTAGATAATTCACCCCTCCACTTT.

This clonotype was seen more than once but under ten times. The gene calls are TRBV25-1 and TRBJ2-2; the D gene is possibly TRBD2 (6 bases). Germline CDR1 MGHDK, CDR2 SYGVNS. The germline V and J ends were trimmed by 0 bases and 7 bases, with 18 bases remaining between them. The CDR3 has 17 amino acids. The CDR3 loop is CASSEYDGRGFGGELFF. Here the CDR3 DNA reads TGTGCCAGCAGTGAATATGACGGGAGAGGATTTGGCGGGGAGCTGTTTTTT.

This clonotype was counted ten times or more. This chain links TRBV3-1 with TRBJ2-3, with D possibly called TRBD1 or TRBD2 (5 bases each). CDR3 size: 16 residues. Germline-derived CDR1 and CDR2 are LGHDT and YNNKEL (reference sequence). Trimming cost V 0 bases and J 5 bases, with 15 bases left between them. The CDR3 nucleotides read TGTGCCAGCAGCCAAGATTGGGGCAGTGGGGGAGATACGCAGTATTTT. Its protein is CASSQDWGSGGDTQYF.

The genes are TRBV2 and TRBJ2-3, with 7 bases lining up with TRBD2. The length of the CDR3 is 14 residues. Germline values: CDR1 SNHLY, CDR2 FYNNEI. With 5 bases clipped from V and 1 base from J, the junction kept 3 bases outside the gene matches. CDR3 nucleotide sequence: TGTGCCAGCAGTCGGGGGGAACGCACAGATACGCAGTATTTT. It translates to CASSRGERTDTQYF.

This clonotype has a handful of counts. This chain uses TRBV29-1 with TRBJ2-6, with 10 bases identical to TRBD1. V shed 5 bases and J 1 base; nucleotides not matched to a gene: 8. CDR3 length: 17 residues. Germline-derived CDR1 and CDR2 are SQVTM and ANQGSEA. The chain's CDR3 is CSVRQTGGESGANVLTF. The DNA for the CDR3 is TGCAGCGTTAGACAGACAGGGGGCGAATCTGGGGCCAACGTCCTGACTTTC.

This chain links TRBV9 with TRBJ2-5; D is unresolved. The CDR3 is 14 residues long. The germline CDR1 and CDR2 sequences are SGDLS and YYNGEE. Trimming shortened V by 0 bases and J by 5 bases, and 11 bases separated the two germline ends. CDR3 sequence: CASSVDVVRETQYF. As DNA, the CDR3 is TGTGCCAGCAGCGTAGATGTGGTCAGGGAGACCCAGTACTTC.

The chain is built from TRBV13 and TRBJ2-3; 7 nucleotides align to TRBD2. The CDR3 sequence is 14 residues long. Germline V gives CDR1 PRHDT, CDR2 FYEKMQ (reference sequence). J lost 0 bases, V lost 10 bases, and 7 bases had no gene match. CDR3 DNA: TGTGCCACCCAACTAGCGAGTAGCACAGATACGCAGTATTTT. Protein sequence: CATQLASSTDTQYF.

This clonotype occurred a few times. The V and J genes are TRBV12-3 or TRBV12-4 and TRBJ1-2; 7 bases align to TRBD1. This CDR3 is 13 amino acids long. V gave up 5 bases and J gave up 6 bases; unmatched junction bases: 6. The DNA for the CDR3 is TGTGCCAGCAGTCCGAGCAGGGGGGATGGCTACACCTTC. This sequence encodes CASSPSRGDGYTF.

V usage is TRBV7-2 and J usage is TRBJ2-6; unclear D gene. The CDR3 is 15 residues long. Trimming took off 1 base at V and 4 bases at J, with 8 bases between the two ends. CDR1 and CDR2 (germline): SGHTA, FQGNSA. DNA for the CDR3: TGTGCCAGCAGCTTAGTATCAACCGGGGCCAACGTCCTGACTTTC. The encoded protein is CASSLVSTGANVLTF.

The table lists this clonotype with many counts. The chain combines TRBV24-1 with TRBJ2-1; 7 bases agree with TRBD2. V was clipped by 3 bases and J by 0 bases; unmatched bases: 7. CDR1 and CDR2 (germline): KGHDR, SFDVKD. This CDR3 comprises 17 residues. CDR3 protein: CATSDPSSGSSYNEQFF. The CDR3 coding sequence is TGTGCCACCAGTGATCCCAGTAGCGGGTCCTCCTACAATGAGCAGTTCTTC.

This clonotype came up a few times. The chain is built from TRBV24-1 and TRBJ2-1, with TRBD2 matching over 9 bases. The length of the CDR3 is 19 residues. Unmatched junction bases numbered 12, after V lost 4 bases and J lost 0 bases. Germline V gene sequence: CDR1 KGHDR, CDR2 SFDVKD. The CDR3 DNA reads as TGTGCCACCAGTGACCCCCTAGCGGGAAGCGAAAGCTCCTACAATGAGCAGTTCTTC. It specifies CATSDPLAGSESSYNEQFF.

In its sample, this clonotype was seen many times. CDR3 residues: CASSQGRTDTQYF. The CDR3 DNA follows: TGTGCCAGCAGCCAGGGGCGCACAGATACGCAGTATTTT. The chain is built from TRBV7-8 and TRBJ2-3; maybe TRBD1 (6 bases). Germline-derived CDR1 and CDR2 are SGHVS and FQNEAQ. The V gene lost 5 bases and the J gene lost 1 base, with 7 bases spanning the gap. This CDR3 region has 13 residues.

This clonotype was detected many times. The J gene is TRBJ2-7, the V gene TRBV20-1; D could derive from TRBD1 or TRBD2 (5 bases each). This CDR3 comprises 14 residues. The V end lost 6 bases, the J end lost 5 bases, and 20 bases lay between the germline ends. Per germline, CDR1 DFQATT and CDR2 SNEGSKA (reference sequence). In DNA form, the CDR3 reads TGCAGTGCAAATACCGGGACGGTGATTGACGAGCAGTACTTC. Amino acids: CSANTGTVIDEQYF.

Points on this clonotype: One end of the junction fails to match germline, which may point to a read error. The genes are TRBV6-2 or TRBV6-3 and TRBJ2-3, with unresolved D. Germline V lookup: CDR1 MNHEY, CDR2 SVGEGT. CDR3 length: 14 residues. DNA of the CDR3: TGTGTCAGCAGTTACTCGATAGACTCAGATACGCAGTATTTT. It encodes CVSSYSIDSDTQYF.